The source of this T cell receptor beta chain is a study of naive and memory T cell subsets (TCRdb year 2017). Broadly, across the study: An open-source, UMI-based TCR alpha and beta sequencing pipeline was applied to sorted naive and memory peripheral blood T cell subsets. The functional CMV T cell responses agreed completely with IgG serology results. RNA was DNase-treated and reverse transcribed with TCR constant-region primers, mostly using SuperScript III.

On this clonotype: Its antigen remains undetermined. Base qualities were left out, and no much larger clone turns up one base away.

V and J lose 6 bases and 9 bases, and a span of 21 bases separates them. Taken from the germline V gene, the CDR1 and CDR2 loops are MNHEY and SVGEGT. Including the terminal cysteine and phenylalanine, the CDR3 comprises 15 residues. Only CDR3 DNA remains: 45 bases, in frame from the first base. Here is what the overall study found, with its caveats: RNA-based TCR counts may be influenced by expression changes linked to T cell activation and differentiation. Single alpha or beta chain sequences, rather than paired alpha/beta receptors, were used to define clonotypes. TCR abundance followed a power law with an exponent that was different for naive and memory subsets but consistent across the three individuals. In both CD4 and CD8 cells, a rise in Gini index and a fall in Shannon and inverse Simpson diversity were observed from naive through CM, EM and EMRA. Following error correction, more than 85% of naive TCR sequences occurred only once, which made naive abundance distributions much steeper than those of memory subsets. A few larger clonotypes were present in naive repertoires, especially CD8 naive repertoires, and these clonotypes were possibly memory cells re-expressing CD45RA. No ground truth was available to validate the repertoire findings for the naive and memory subsets.

Library method: UMI-ligation and nested PCR. An equimolar mix of two oligonucleotides covering both TRBC1 and TRBC2 was used as the beta constant-region primer. Four rounds of PCR were used to amplify ligated cDNA, with nested alpha and beta constant-region primers being used together with the SP2 primer. A single-stranded oligonucleotide containing the SP2 primer and a 12-nucleotide UMI was joined to the 3' end of the cDNA by T4 RNA ligase 1. The ligation reaction was incubated at 16°C for roughly 19-24 hours. To avoid over-amplification, PCR2 was usually performed as a SYBR Green qPCR and halted once a predetermined threshold was reached. Apart from the first purification, every purification step used Agencourt AMPure XP magnetic beads. Library quantification was done by Qubit, followed by a TapeStation check on which the main peak was expected at around 650 bp. Pooled libraries were sequenced on an Illumina MiSeq using v2 2x251 paired-end kits, and typically 1-2 million reads were obtained per sample. Libraries were pooled at around 4 nM per sample, and roughly 4.5-7.5% PhiX was added to improve cluster recognition. In the original analysis: Decombinator assigned V and J genes to Demultiplexor-processed FASTQ reads by tag matching, allowing a single base-pair mismatch. Collapsinator used UMIs to correct both sequencing errors and frequency errors arising from PCR heterogeneity. TCRs were translated and CDR3s were extracted from the conserved cysteine to the FGXG phenylalanine by CDR3Translator, with non-productive sequences being flagged. Gini, Shannon entropy and inverse Simpson indices were calculated on repertoires that had been subsampled to equal numbers of UMI-defined TCRs. Clonotype abundance distributions were fitted to a power law by maximum likelihood within the linear range. Similar UMI counts, unique TCR numbers and clonal distributions were obtained with the pipeline and with MIGEC on one naive CD8 sample. One analysis removed from the naive repertoire any naive TCRs that were also found in any memory subset from the same donor. A set of approximately 6,800 CMV-associated CDR3 sequences, compiled from VDJdb and a published dataset, was used to search the repertoires. TCRdb reworked the public reads: Q25 trimming with fastp, MiXCR clone assembly, productive beta chains retained. Records with the same CDR3 protein are collapsed into one entry carrying the most frequent genes and DNA. These V and J calls derive from TCRdb rather than the authors' analysis. The sample table holds 150,000 or so distinct CDR3 sequences, of which 22% were seen once. The top ten constitute roughly 0.1% of the sample.

TCR alpha and beta chain libraries were amplified separately from the second PCR step onward. CMV status of each donor was established by measuring IFNgamma production from CD4+ T cells after fresh PBMCs were stimulated overnight with CMV viral lysate. CD4 T cells were positively selected using Miltenyi beads, after which CD8 T cells were positively selected from the CD4-negative fraction. After staining for CD3, CD4, CD8, CD45RA, CD27 and a live/dead dye, cells were sorted on a BD Aria II into four subsets based on CD45RA and CD27. Three healthy volunteers provided blood, and each donor's sample was split into CD4 and CD8 T cells and then further divided into four differentiation subsets. About 110 ml of peripheral blood was drawn per donor, and PBMC were isolated by Ficoll-Paque PLUS density-gradient centrifugation. After sorting, cells were lysed in RLT buffer, RNA was extracted using a Qiagen RNeasy kit, and the extracted RNA was stored at -80 degrees C.

This TCR was recovered from a human donor in good health. Here the chain combines TRBV6-2 or TRBV6-3 and TRBJ2-1; the D gene assignment is perhaps TRBD1 or TRBD2, with each matching 6 bases. Sequencing input: naive CD4+ T cells from blood. This sample's cell subset or site label indicates: naive T cells, CD45RA high CD27+. The bases are TGTGCCAGCAGACTCCGCGGGACCCGAGGGGGTGAGCAGTTCTTC. Its amino acids are CASRLRGTRGGEQFF.